These 31 T cell receptor beta chains originate from one sample sequenced in a study of T cell repertoires in cytomegalovirus infection. From the reads, TCRdb called clonotypes with MiXCR, one entry per CDR3 protein. Among around 530,000 distinct CDR3 sequences, around 27% were seen once, and the ten largest hold approximately 13%. Sequencing used PBMCs. These receptors were collected from a human donor in good health (CMV status not recorded). Some clones in this sample may be carry-over from other donors' samples.

This clonotype was seen ten or more times. This chain connects TRBV6-5 to TRBJ1-1, with 8 bases lining up with TRBD1. Germline-derived CDR1 and CDR2 are MNHEY and SVGAGI. V lost 0 bases, J lost 1 base, and 1 base stayed unmatched. The CDR3 sequence is 15 residues long. CDR3 sequence (DNA): TGTGCCAGCAGTTACTCTGGGACAGGGAACACTGAAGCTTTCTTT. Protein sequence: CASSYSGTGNTEAFF.

This chain links TRBV6-2 or TRBV6-3 with TRBJ2-5, with 10 bases fitting TRBD1. Germline CDR1 MNHEY, CDR2 SVGEGT. The V segment lost 6 bases and the J segment 6 bases; nucleotides outside the gene matches: 10. The CDR3 length is 15 residues. The chain's CDR3 is CASSHGDRGWKTQYF. The CDR3 DNA reads TGTGCCAGCAGCCACGGGGACAGGGGATGGAAGACCCAGTACTTC.

This clonotype has just a few counts. J is TRBJ2-3 and V is TRBV14; TRBD2 agrees at 7 bases. Germline values: CDR1 SGHDN, CDR2 FVKESK. The CDR3 covers 13 residues. The ends lost 0 bases at V and 8 bases at J; junction bases unmatched: 2. CDR3 in DNA: TGTGCCAGCAGCCAAGAATGGGGGGGTACGCAGTATTTT. Translating it yields CASSQEWGGTQYF. Complete variable domain (other parts from reference TRBV14 and TRBJ2-3): EAGVTQFPSHSVIEKGQTVTLRCDPISGHDNLYWYRRVMGKEIKFLLHFVKESKQDESGMPNNRFLAERTGGTYSTLKVQPAELEDSGVYFCASSQEWGGTQYFGPGTRLTVL.

This clonotype was seen repeatedly, ten times or more. The chain uses TRBV7-3 and TRBJ2-5; D unresolved. The CDR3 length is 16 residues. Trimming shortened V by 5 bases and J by 2 bases, and 18 bases separated the two germline ends. CDR1 is SGHTA and CDR2 is FQGTGA in the germline V gene. This CDR3 is CASSPKGPSNQETQYF. CDR3 in DNA: TGTGCCAGCAGCCCTAAAGGCCCGTCGAATCAAGAGACCCAGTACTTC. Supplemented by reference TRBV7-3 and TRBJ2-5, the full variable domain reads GAGVSQTPSNKVTEKGKYVELRCDPISGHTALYWYRQSLGQGPEFLIYFQGTGAADDSGLPNDRFFAVRPEGSVSTLKIQRTERGDSAVYLCASSPKGPSNQETQYFGPGTRLLVL.

This clonotype showed up just a few times. The chain is built from TRBV27 and TRBJ2-7, with 7 bases aligning to TRBD2. V trimming: 1 base; J trimming: 0 bases; junction bases outside the gene matches: 0. The CDR3 has 14 amino acids. The germline gives CDR1 MNHEY, CDR2 SMNVEV (reference sequence). The CDR3 protein is CASSLWGGSYEQYF. CDR3 sequence (DNA): TGTGCCAGCAGTTTATGGGGGGGCTCCTACGAGCAGTACTTC.

This clonotype was seen a few times. The chain is built from TRBV5-8 and TRBJ2-2; D is uncertain. Looked up from germline, CDR1 is SGHTS and CDR2 is YDEGEE. The CDR3 is 16 amino acids. The V end was cut by 2 bases, the J end by 0 bases, with 11 bases between. The CDR3 DNA reads as TGTGCCAGCAGCTTCCATTTTAACTCGAACACCGGGGAGCTGTTTTTT. As protein: CASSFHFNSNTGELFF.

In this sample, this clonotype turned up a few times. The V call is TRBV6-2 or TRBV6-3, the J call TRBJ2-7, with 15 bases matching TRBD2. The CDR3 extends over 17 amino acids. The V gene's germline CDR1 is MNHEY and CDR2 SVGEGT. Trimming took 2 bases from V and 5 from J; bases not matched to a gene: 7. This CDR3 reads CASSYRGLAGGWDEQYF. The CDR3 DNA sequence: TGTGCCAGCAGTTACCGGGGACTAGCGGGAGGATGGGACGAGCAGTACTTC.

This clonotype showed up just a few times. The chain joins TRBV7-9 to TRBJ1-2; D not resolved. V gave up 1 base and J gave up 2 bases, with 8 bases separating them. Germline CDR1 reads SEHNR; CDR2 reads FQNEAQ (reference sequence). This CDR3 is built from 14 residues. CDR3 DNA: TGTGCCAGCAGCTTAGGGCATGTCAACTATGGCTACACCTTC. This gives the protein CASSLGHVNYGYTF. Full variable domain (rest looked up from reference TRBV7-9 and TRBJ1-2): DTGVSQNPRHKITKRGQNVTFRCDPISEHNRLYWYRQTLGQGPEFLTYFQNEAQLEKSRLLSDRFSAERPKGSFSTLEIQRTEQGDSAMYLCASSLGHVNYGYTFGSGTRLTVV.

The chain couples TRBV28 to TRBJ1-5; 7 nucleotides match TRBD1. This CDR3 is 16 amino acids long. Germline V gives CDR1 MDHEN, CDR2 SYDVKM. V shed 0 bases, J shed 7 bases, and the junction held 9 bases outside the gene matches. The CDR3 nucleotides are TGTGCCAGCAGTTTATGGGGGCAGGGGGAAGGGCAGCCCCAGCATTTT. This codes for CASSLWGQGEGQPQHF. The variable domain in full, with the rest retrieved from reference TRBV28 and TRBJ1-5, is DVKVTQSSRYLVKRTGEKVFLECVQDMDHENMFWYRQDPGLGLRLIYFSYDVKMKEKGDIPEGYSVSREKKERFSLILESASTNQTSMYLCASSLWGQGEGQPQHFGDGTRLSIL.

The chain joins TRBV15 to TRBJ2-5; 7 bases are a match to TRBD2. The V and J ends lost 2 bases and 5 bases, in that order; junction bases with no gene match: 8. The CDR3 runs to 15 residues. Germline-derived CDR1 and CDR2 are LNHNV and YYDKDF (reference sequence). CDR3: CATSRLPGAGETQYF. CDR3 nucleotide sequence: TGTGCCACCAGCAGACTGCCAGGAGCGGGGGAGACCCAGTACTTC.

The chain joins TRBV6-6 to TRBJ2-7; 9 bases align to TRBD1. Losses at the gene ends were 5 bases for V and 5 bases for J; bases not matched to a gene: 10. Germline V CDR1 and CDR2: MNHNY, SVGAGI (reference sequence). The CDR3 has 15 residues. The CDR3 is CASSPPPTGGNEQYF. CDR3 sequence (DNA): TGTGCCAGCAGTCCCCCCCCGACAGGGGGTAACGAGCAGTACTTC.

This clonotype has a handful of counts. For the CDR3, the DNA is TGCGCCAGCAGCCTACGGACAGGGTTTCTCTACGAGCAGTACTTC. Translating it yields CASSLRTGFLYEQYF. The chain carries TRBV5-1 and TRBJ2-7; 8 nucleotides align to TRBD1. CDR1 and CDR2 from the germline V gene are SGHRS and YFSETQ. The CDR3 consists of 15 residues. V gave up 4 bases and J gave up 3 bases; unmatched junction bases: 9.

This clonotype showed up many times. This chain joins TRBV7-2 and TRBJ2-7; TRBD1 might be the D (5 bases). V lost 3 bases to trimming and J lost 2 bases, with 14 bases between them. The length of the CDR3 is 15 residues. The germline gives CDR1 SGHTA, CDR2 FQGNSA. The CDR3 region is CASSFRQLTTYEQYF. The CDR3 DNA sequence: TGTGCCAGCAGCTTTAGACAGCTCACTACCTACGAGCAGTACTTC.

In this sample, this clonotype turned up a few times. V and J are TRBV19 and TRBJ2-5; 9 bases fit TRBD2. Germline CDR1 is LNHDA and CDR2 is SQIVND (reference sequence). The trim removed 4 bases at V and 1 base at J, leaving 10 bases unmatched. CDR3 length equals 17 residues. The CDR3 DNA reads as TGTGCCAGTAGTAGTAATAGCGGGAGTCCCCGCCAAGAGACCCAGTACTTC. This sequence encodes CASSSNSGSPRQETQYF.

This clonotype showed up many times. The V gene is TRBV7-2, the J gene TRBJ2-1; 7 nucleotides line up with TRBD1. The CDR3 loop spans 12 amino acids. Losses at the gene ends were 2 bases for V and 11 bases for J; bases not matched to a gene: 3. Looked up from germline, CDR1 is SGHTA and CDR2 is FQGNSA. The CDR3 coding sequence is TGTGCCAGCAGCTTACCGGGACAGAAGCAGTTCTTC. Translating gives CASSLPGQKQFF. Full variable domain (outside the CDR3, taken from reference TRBV7-2 and TRBJ2-1): GAGVSQSPSNKVTEKGKDVELRCDPISGHTALYWYRQSLGQGLEFLIYFQGNSAPDKSGLPSDRFSAERTGGSVSTLTIQRTQQEDSAVYLCASSLPGQKQFFGPGTRLTVL.

In its sample, this clonotype was seen a few times. The chain links TRBV7-8 to TRBJ2-7, with D perhaps TRBD2 (6 bases). The length of the CDR3 is 14 residues. Trimming took 5 bases from V and 2 from J, leaving 13 bases between them. CDR1 SGHVS and CDR2 FQNEAQ come from the germline V gene. The CDR3 coding sequence is TGTGCCAGCAGCCGAGGTAGCGGACCCTACGAGCAGTACTTC. This gives the protein CASSRGSGPYEQYF.

This clonotype was counted only a few times. The chain uses TRBV29-1 and TRBJ1-1; D is unclear. Germline values: CDR1 SQVTM, CDR2 ANQGSEA. V lost 0 bases and J lost 6, with 5 bases in between. The CDR3 consists of 11 residues. DNA of the CDR3: TGCAGCGTTGAAGACACGGCTGAAGCTTTCTTT. It is translated as CSVEDTAEAFF.

This clonotype was seen only once. The chain combines TRBV5-6 with TRBJ1-5; 7 bases are shared with TRBD1. The CDR3 consists of 15 residues. Germline V CDR1 and CDR2: SGHDT, YYEEEE. J was trimmed by 0 bases and V by 4 bases; bases with no gene match: 4. This CDR3 reads CASSTGTVSNQPQHF. In DNA, the CDR3 is TGTGCCAGCAGCACCGGGACAGTTAGCAATCAGCCCCAGCATTTT. The whole variable domain, remainder taken from reference TRBV5-6 and TRBJ1-5, is DAGVTQSPTHLIKTRGQQVTLRCSPKSGHDTVSWYQQALGQGPQFIFQYYEEEERQRGNFPDRFSGHQFPNYSSELNVNALLLGDSALYLCASSTGTVSNQPQHFGDGTRLSIL.

The chain combines TRBV12-3 or TRBV12-4 with TRBJ2-5, with D possibly called TRBD1 or TRBD2 (5 bases each). The CDR3 totals 14 residues. V was cut by 2 bases and J by 1 base, with 8 bases left in between. DNA for the CDR3: TGTGCCAGCAGTTTATGGGGGACCCAAGAGACCCAGTACTTC. This sequence encodes CASSLWGTQETQYF.

This clonotype was recorded at least ten times. The chain has TRBV7-2 and TRBJ2-5; 7 positions match TRBD1. The CDR3 has 14 amino acids. Per germline, CDR1 SGHTA and CDR2 FQGNSA. V shed 3 bases, J shed 5 bases, and the junction held 6 bases outside the gene matches. The CDR3 coding sequence is TGTGCCAGCAGCTTGACAGGGATGGGGGAGACCCAGTACTTC. Its protein is CASSLTGMGETQYF.

This clonotype has at least ten counts. The chain carries TRBV4-1 and TRBJ2-1; 9 nucleotides agree with TRBD2. The CDR3 spans 17 residues. Germline V gene sequence: CDR1 MGHRA, CDR2 YSYEKL. With 0 bases clipped from V and 5 bases from J, the junction kept 8 bases outside the gene matches. CDR3 in amino acids: CASSQDEETSGHNEQFF. CDR3 bases: TGCGCCAGCAGCCAAGATGAGGAGACTAGCGGACACAATGAGCAGTTCTTC.

The chain employs TRBV28 and TRBJ2-5; 8 bases line up with TRBD2. Trimming took 5 bases from V and 5 from J; bases not matched to a gene: 10. Germline lookup yields CDR1 MDHEN and CDR2 SYDVKM. CDR3 length equals 15 residues. CDR3 protein: CASSRTSRVSETQYF. DNA for the CDR3: TGTGCCAGCAGTCGGACTAGCCGGGTATCGGAGACCCAGTACTTC.

The rearrangement links TRBV7-6 to TRBJ1-2, with TRBD1 matching over 9 bases. The CDR3 loop spans 13 amino acids. With V trimmed by 5 bases and J by 14 bases, 12 bases remained unmatched. Germline values: CDR1 SGHVS, CDR2 FNYEAQ. Written as DNA, the CDR3 is TGTGCCAGCAGCAATGGGACAGGGCTACGGGGGACCTTC. It is translated as CASSNGTGLRGTF.

The chain joins TRBV25-1 to TRBJ1-2; D unclear. This CDR3 is 12 amino acids long. The germline gives CDR1 MGHDK, CDR2 SYGVNS. The V and J ends lost 1 base and 4 bases respectively, with 4 bases between them. CDR3 in amino acids: CASSELSYGYTF. The CDR3 coding sequence is TGTGCCAGCAGTGAATTGAGCTATGGCTACACCTTC.

J is TRBJ1-1 and V is TRBV6-5; 8 bases fit TRBD1. Germline CDR1 is MNHEY and CDR2 is SVGAGI. V shed 2 bases, J shed 0 bases, and the junction held 5 bases outside the gene matches. The CDR3 is 16 amino acids. The CDR3 spells CASSYGTGYLNTEAFF. The CDR3 bases are TGTGCCAGCAGTTACGGGACAGGATATTTGAACACTGAAGCTTTCTTT.

This clonotype was found a few times. The chain recombines TRBV28 with TRBJ2-3; 11 positions match TRBD2. V was clipped by 9 bases and J by 4 bases; unmatched bases: 0. The CDR3 loop spans 12 amino acids. In germline, CDR1 is MDHEN, CDR2 SYDVKM. The CDR3 coding sequence is TGTGCCAGTAGCGGGGGGGCAGATACGCAGTATTTT. This encodes CASSGGADTQYF.

This clonotype was detected once. The chain has TRBV20-1 and TRBJ2-5, with D unclear. Per the germline V gene, CDR1 is DFQATT and CDR2 is SNEGSKA (reference sequence). The CDR3 consists of 15 residues. Deletions cut 3 bases from V and 2 bases from J, with 16 bases between. Here the CDR3 DNA reads TGCAGTGCTAGTACTGACTCTGGAACTCAAGAGACCCAGTACTTC. The encoded protein is CSASTDSGTQETQYF.

This chain links TRBV12-5 with TRBJ2-5; the D gene is possibly TRBD2 (7 bases). V lost 1 base and J 5 bases, leaving 14 bases between the germline ends. The CDR3 contains 15 residues. The germline CDR1 and CDR2 sequences are LGHNT and FRNRAP. The CDR3 region is CASGLALGGPETQYF. CDR3 bases: TGTGCTAGTGGTTTGGCCCTGGGGGGGCCGGAGACCCAGTACTTC.

In this sample, this clonotype turned up a few times. V and J are TRBV27 and TRBJ1-5, with D perhaps matching TRBD1 (5 bases). V lost 6 bases, J lost 4 bases, and 10 bases lay in between. The CDR3 runs to 13 residues. Germline CDR1 and CDR2: MNHEY and SMNVEV (reference sequence). The CDR3 protein is CASRTGLNQPQHF. Here the CDR3 DNA reads TGTGCCAGCAGAACAGGACTAAATCAGCCCCAGCATTTT.

The chain uses TRBV6-8 and TRBJ2-7, with a weak D call TRBD2 (5 bases). The germline V gene encodes CDR1 MNHGY and CDR2 SAAAGT. The CDR3 runs 16 residues. V was trimmed by 0 bases and J by 2 bases, leaving 14 bases between them. CDR3: CASSYSSDLGTYEQYF. The CDR3 DNA reads as TGTGCCAGCAGTTACTCTAGCGACCTTGGTACCTACGAGCAGTACTTC.

The rearrangement links TRBV24-1 to TRBJ2-1; D could derive from TRBD1 or TRBD2 (6 bases each). V shed 6 bases and J shed 10 bases, with 21 bases lying between them. This CDR3 is built from 15 residues. Germline V gene data show CDR1 as KGHDR and CDR2 as SFDVKD. DNA of the CDR3: TGTGCCACCAGTCTTCTCGGGGGCACCACGGACGAGCAGTTCTTC. Its protein is CATSLLGGTTDEQFF.